The present entry profiles one T cell receptor beta chain with its context. The antigen remains undetermined. Method: immunoSEQ multiplex PCR; TCRdb's copy keeps in-frame clones and lacks some. Counted here are some 100,000 clones, 84% occurring once; the ten biggest clones make up 1% to 1.3%. This specimen belongs to a study of OX40 agonist ivuxolimab in advanced cancers. Whole-study context: With ivuxolimab, an agonistic anti-OX40 (CD134) antibody, patients were treated. Of the patients, three showed partial responses, one with hepatocellular carcinoma and two with cutaneous melanoma. Whole-study results and caveats: Some nonresponders additionally presented with little normalized T-cell clonal expansion.

Germline assignment: CDR1 SEHNR and CDR2 FQNEAQ (reference sequence). CDR3 length: 15 amino acids. V shed 10 bases and J 9 bases; nucleotides not matched to a gene: 14. Cycle 7 day 1, cycle 4 day 1, and baseline were the timepoints at which blood was sampled. Source: CD4+ or CD8+ T cells sorted from blood, taken in a trial of the OX40 agonist ivuxolimab. The source of this sequence is an adult with an advanced solid tumor such as melanoma, head and neck, liver or kidney cancer. J is TRBJ1-5 and V is TRBV7-9; 11 bases fit TRBD1. CDR3 amino acids: CAIIPGTGGSGPQHF. The CDR3 bases are TGTGCCATCATACCCGGGACAGGGGGATCGGGGCCCCAGCATTTT.